The entry that follows covers one T cell receptor (beta chain) sequence. The antigen this receptor binds is unknown. Nothing much larger sits one base from this clone, and base qualities are not available. The immunoSEQ Assay, a bias-controlled multiplex PCR, was used to amplify TCRbeta CDR3 regions from genomic DNA. Per the original workflow: Nucleated cell counts per sample were estimated from amplification of reference gene primers within the assay. To quantify the absolute abundance of each unique TCRbeta CDR3 rearrangement, sequence reads were collapsed and filtered. For each sample, productive Simpson clonality was calculated as the square root of Simpson's diversity index across productive rearrangements. In its TCRdb copy, this immuneACCESS table keeps in-frame sequences only and misses some clones. Where compared with another copy, unresolved V genes explain less than half of these, and the others have no known cause. V and J calls and clone size are as listed in that table; D and trimming were resolved from the DNA. For this sample the table gives 200,000 or so clones, of which about 88% were detected only once. The biggest ten clones account for roughly 2.6% of the sample.

The germline V gene (reference sequence) specifies WNHNN as CDR1 and SYGVQD as CDR2. The CDR3 goes from the cysteine to the phenylalanine over 13 residues. The read is trimmed to its CDR3 DNA, 39 bases read in frame from base 1. V and J are trimmed by 4 bases and 4 bases, and the gene matches miss 0 bases of the junction. Each collaborating institution followed its own protocols to collect whole blood in K2EDTA tubes. Collaborator samples were shipped for TCRbeta analysis as frozen whole blood, isolated PBMCs, or DNA extracted from either sample type. These data originate in a study of blood T cell repertoires in COVID-19 (dated by TCRdb to 2020 to 2021). Background on the whole study: Samples from collaborators originated in the United States, Italy and Spain and spanned both the acute and convalescent phases of COVID-19. Samples were obtained from the ongoing ImmuneRACE study (first 160 participants) and from 1,200 or so subjects provided by 6 global collaborators. The repertoires were released in a freely available public database meant as a resource for research on the immune response to SARS-CoV-2. Where available, HLA class I and class II types were obtained from metadata supplied by the sample provider rather than from assay-based typing. The sample metadata nearly always contained a de-identified subject ID, COVID-19 status, age in years and sex. Deeply sampled blood TCRbeta repertoires from subjects exposed to, actively infected with, or recovered from COVID-19 were included in the dataset. The prospective study material was composed of cDNA or gDNA derived from T cells, B-cell-depleted T cells, or PBMCs.

What the work shows at the level of the full study, not this receptor alone: The quantity of clinical and demographic metadata differed by source and by participant and was supplied without curation.

Material: peripheral blood. This clonotype originated in a woman aged 60-70 years with acute or convalescent COVID-19. Here the chain combines TRBV10-1 and TRBJ1-1, and 10 junction bases match TRBD1. The CDR3 reads CASSGDRGTEAFF. The DNA sequence is TGCGCCAGCAGTGGGGACAGGGGCACTGAAGCTTTCTTT.